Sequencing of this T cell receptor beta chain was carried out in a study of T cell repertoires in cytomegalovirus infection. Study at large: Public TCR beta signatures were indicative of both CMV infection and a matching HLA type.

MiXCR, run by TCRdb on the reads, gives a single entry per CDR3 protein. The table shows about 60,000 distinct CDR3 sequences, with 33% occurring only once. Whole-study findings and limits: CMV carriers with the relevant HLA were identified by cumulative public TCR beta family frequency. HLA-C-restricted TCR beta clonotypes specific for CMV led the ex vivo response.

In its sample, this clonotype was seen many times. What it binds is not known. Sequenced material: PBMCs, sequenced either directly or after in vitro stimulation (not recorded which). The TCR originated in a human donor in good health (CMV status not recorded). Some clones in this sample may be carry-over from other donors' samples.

Here the CDR3 reads CASSPGGGSMNTEAFF. The CDR3 DNA is TGTGCCAGCAGCCCCGGAGGAGGAAGCATGAACACTGAAGCTTTCTTT. The rearrangement links TRBV5-6 to TRBJ1-1, with D uncertain. Germline V lookup: CDR1 SGHDT, CDR2 YYEEEE. The CDR3 loop spans 16 amino acids. Between the trimmed V and J ends, which lost 4 bases and 0 bases, there was a span of 16 bases.